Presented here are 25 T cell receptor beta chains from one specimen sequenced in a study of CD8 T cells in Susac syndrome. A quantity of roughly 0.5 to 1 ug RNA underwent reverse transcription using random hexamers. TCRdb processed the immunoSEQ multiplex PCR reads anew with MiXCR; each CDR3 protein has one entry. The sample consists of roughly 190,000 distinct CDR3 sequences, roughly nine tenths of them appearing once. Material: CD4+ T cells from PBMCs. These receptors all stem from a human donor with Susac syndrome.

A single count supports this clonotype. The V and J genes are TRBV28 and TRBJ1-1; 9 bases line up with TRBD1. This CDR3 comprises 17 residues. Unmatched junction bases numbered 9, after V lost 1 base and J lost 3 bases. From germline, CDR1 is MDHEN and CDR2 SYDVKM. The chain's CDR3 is CASSLSQGAGRDTEAFF. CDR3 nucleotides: TGTGCCAGCAGTTTATCACAGGGGGCAGGTCGTGACACTGAAGCTTTCTTT.

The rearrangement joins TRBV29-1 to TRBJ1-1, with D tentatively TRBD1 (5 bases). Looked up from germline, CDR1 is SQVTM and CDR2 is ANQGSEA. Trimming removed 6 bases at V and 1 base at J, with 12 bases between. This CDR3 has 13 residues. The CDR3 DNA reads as TGCAGCGTCGCGGGACGGTCGAACACTGAAGCTTTCTTT. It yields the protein CSVAGRSNTEAFF.

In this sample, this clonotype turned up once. The CDR3 is CASSPEGLAGGQLAKNIQYF. In nucleotides, the CDR3 is TGCGCCAGCAGTCCCGAAGGACTAGCGGGAGGGCAATTAGCCAAAAACATTCAGTACTTC. V usage is TRBV5-1 and J usage is TRBJ2-4, with 15 bases that match TRBD2. J was trimmed by 0 bases and V by 5 bases; bases with no gene match: 12. Germline CDR1 reads SGHRS; CDR2 reads YFSETQ. This CDR3 is 20 amino acids long.

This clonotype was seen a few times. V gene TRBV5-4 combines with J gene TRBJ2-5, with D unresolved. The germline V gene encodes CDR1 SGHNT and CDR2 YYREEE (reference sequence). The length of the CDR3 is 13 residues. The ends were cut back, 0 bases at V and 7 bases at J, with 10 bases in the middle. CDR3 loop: CASSLDSVGTQYF. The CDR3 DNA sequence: TGTGCCAGCAGCTTGGACTCCGTGGGGACCCAGTACTTC.

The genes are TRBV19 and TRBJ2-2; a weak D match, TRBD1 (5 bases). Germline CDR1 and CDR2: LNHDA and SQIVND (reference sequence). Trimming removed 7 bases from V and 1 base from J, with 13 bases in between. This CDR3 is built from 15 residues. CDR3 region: CASKPTGQNTGELFF. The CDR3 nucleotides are TGTGCCAGTAAACCTACAGGACAGAACACCGGGGAGCTGTTTTTT.

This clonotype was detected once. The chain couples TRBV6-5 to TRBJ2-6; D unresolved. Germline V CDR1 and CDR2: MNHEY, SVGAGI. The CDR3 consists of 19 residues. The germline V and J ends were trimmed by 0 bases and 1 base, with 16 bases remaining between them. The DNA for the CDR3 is TGTGCCAGCAGTTACTCGTTTAGGTCAGCACAATCTGGGGCCAACGTCCTGACTTTC. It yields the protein CASSYSFRSAQSGANVLTF.

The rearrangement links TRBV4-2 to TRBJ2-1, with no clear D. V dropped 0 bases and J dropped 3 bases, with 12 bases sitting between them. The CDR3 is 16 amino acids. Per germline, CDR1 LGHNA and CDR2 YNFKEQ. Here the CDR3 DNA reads TGTGCCAGCAGCCAAGATAGATCTACCAGCTACAATGAGCAGTTCTTC. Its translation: CASSQDRSTSYNEQFF.

The CDR3 spells CAIGGSDSNQPQHF. CDR3 DNA: TGTGCCATCGGAGGTTCAGATAGCAATCAGCCCCAGCATTTT. V gene TRBV10-3 combines with J gene TRBJ1-5; D gene unclear. In germline, CDR1 is ENHRY, CDR2 SYGVKD. The length of the CDR3 is 14 residues. V was shortened by 8 bases and J by 0 bases, with 11 bases between the two germline ends.

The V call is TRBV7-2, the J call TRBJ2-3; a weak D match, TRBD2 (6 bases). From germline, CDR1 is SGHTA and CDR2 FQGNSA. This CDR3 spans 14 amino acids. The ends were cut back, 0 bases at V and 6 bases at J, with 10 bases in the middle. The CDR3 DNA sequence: TGTGCCAGCAGCTTAGCGCGGGGTTGGGATACGCAGTATTTT. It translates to CASSLARGWDTQYF. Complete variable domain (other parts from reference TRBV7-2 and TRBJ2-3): GAGVSQSPSNKVTEKGKDVELRCDPISGHTALYWYRQSLGQGLEFLIYFQGNSAPDKSGLPSDRFSAERTGGSVSTLTIQRTQQEDSAVYLCASSLARGWDTQYFGPGTRLTVL.

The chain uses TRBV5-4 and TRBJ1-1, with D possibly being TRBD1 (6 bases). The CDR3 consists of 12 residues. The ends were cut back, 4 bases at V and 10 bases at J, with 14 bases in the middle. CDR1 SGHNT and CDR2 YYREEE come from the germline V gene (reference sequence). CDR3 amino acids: CASSPAGEGAFF. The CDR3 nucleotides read TGTGCCAGCAGCCCCGCAGGGGAGGGAGCTTTCTTT.

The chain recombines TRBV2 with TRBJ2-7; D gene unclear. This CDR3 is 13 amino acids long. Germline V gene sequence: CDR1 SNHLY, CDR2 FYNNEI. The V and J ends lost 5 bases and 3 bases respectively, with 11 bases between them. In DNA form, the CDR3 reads TGTGCCAGCAGTTCCGGGCCCTACTACGAGCAGTACTTC. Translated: CASSSGPYYEQYF. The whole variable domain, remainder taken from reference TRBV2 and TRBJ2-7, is EPEVTQTPSHQVTQMGQEVILRCVPISNHLYFYWYRQILGQKVEFLVSFYNNEISEKSEIFDDQFSVERPDGSNFTLKIRSTKLEDSAMYFCASSSGPYYEQYFGPGTRLTVT.

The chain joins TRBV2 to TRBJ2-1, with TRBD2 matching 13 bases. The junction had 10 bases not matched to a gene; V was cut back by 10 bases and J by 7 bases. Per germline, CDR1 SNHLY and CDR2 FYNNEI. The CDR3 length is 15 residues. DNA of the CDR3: TGTGCCAATCAAAAACTAGCGGGGGGGCCTAATGAGCAGTTCTTC. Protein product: CANQKLAGGPNEQFF.

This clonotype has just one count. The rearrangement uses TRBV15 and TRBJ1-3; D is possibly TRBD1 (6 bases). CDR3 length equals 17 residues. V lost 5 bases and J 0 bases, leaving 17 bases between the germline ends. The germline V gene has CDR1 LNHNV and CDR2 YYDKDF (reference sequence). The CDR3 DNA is TGTGCCACCAGCGATCCGGGACACCTCTTCTCTGGAAACACCATATATTTT. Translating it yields CATSDPGHLFSGNTIYF.

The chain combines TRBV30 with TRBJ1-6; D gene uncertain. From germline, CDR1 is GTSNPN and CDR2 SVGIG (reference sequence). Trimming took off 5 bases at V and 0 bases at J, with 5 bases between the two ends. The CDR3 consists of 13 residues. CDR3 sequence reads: CAWESSYNSPLHF. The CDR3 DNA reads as TGTGCCTGGGAGAGCTCCTATAATTCACCCCTCCACTTT. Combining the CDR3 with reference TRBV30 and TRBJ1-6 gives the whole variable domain SQTIHQWPATLVQPVGSPLSLECTVEGTSNPNLYWYRQAAGRGLQLLFYSVGIGQISSEVPQNLSASRPQDRQFILSSKKLLLSDSGFYLCAWESSYNSPLHFGNGTRLTVT.

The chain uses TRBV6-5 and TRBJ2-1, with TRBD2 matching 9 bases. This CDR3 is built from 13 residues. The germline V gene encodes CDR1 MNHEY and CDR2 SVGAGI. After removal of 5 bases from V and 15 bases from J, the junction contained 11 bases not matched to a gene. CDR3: CASSRGLAQDAFF. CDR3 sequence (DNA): TGTGCCAGCAGTCGGGGACTAGCCCAGGACGCGTTCTTC.

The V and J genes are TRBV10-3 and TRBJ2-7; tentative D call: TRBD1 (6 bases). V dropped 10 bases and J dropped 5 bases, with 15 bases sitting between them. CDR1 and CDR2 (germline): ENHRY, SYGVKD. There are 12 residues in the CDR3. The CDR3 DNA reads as TGTGCCACCGAAAAAACAGGGAACGAGCAGTACTTC. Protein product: CATEKTGNEQYF.

CDR3 coding DNA: TGCAGTGCCCGGACCTGGACAGGGAACCATGAGCAGTTCTTC. Translation gives CSARTWTGNHEQFF. This rearrangement joins TRBV20-1 to TRBJ2-1; 8 bases map to TRBD1. Germline V gives CDR1 DFQATT, CDR2 SNEGSKA (reference sequence). This CDR3 has 14 amino acids. V was clipped by 6 bases and J by 8 bases; unmatched bases: 12.

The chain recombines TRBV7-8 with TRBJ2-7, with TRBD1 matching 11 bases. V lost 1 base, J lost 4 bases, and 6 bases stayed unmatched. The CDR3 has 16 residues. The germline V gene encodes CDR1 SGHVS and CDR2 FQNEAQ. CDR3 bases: TGTGCCAGCAGCTTAGTAGGACAGGGGGCGGGGTACGAGCAGTACTTC. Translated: CASSLVGQGAGYEQYF.

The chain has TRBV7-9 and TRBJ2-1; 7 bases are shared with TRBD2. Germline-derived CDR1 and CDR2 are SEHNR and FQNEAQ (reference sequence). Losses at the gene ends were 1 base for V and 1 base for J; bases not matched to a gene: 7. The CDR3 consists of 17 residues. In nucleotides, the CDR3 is TGTGCCAGCAGCTTAGTGGCTAGCGGCACTTCCTACAATGAGCAGTTCTTC. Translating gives CASSLVASGTSYNEQFF.

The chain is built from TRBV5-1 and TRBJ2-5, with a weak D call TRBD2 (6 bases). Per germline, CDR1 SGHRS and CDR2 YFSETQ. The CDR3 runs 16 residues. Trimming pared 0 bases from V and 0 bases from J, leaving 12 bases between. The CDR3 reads CASSLGGGTNQETQYF. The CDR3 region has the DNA TGCGCCAGCAGCTTGGGTGGGGGGACCAACCAAGAGACCCAGTACTTC.

CDR3 coding DNA: TGTGCCAGCAGTTTTCGCCCGGGACTAGCATCATACAATGAGCAGTTCTTC. This translates into CASSFRPGLASYNEQFF. The rearrangement uses TRBV7-2 and TRBJ2-1, with 9 bases lining up with TRBD2. From germline, CDR1 is SGHTA and CDR2 FQGNSA. This CDR3 contains 17 residues. Trimming cost V 6 bases and J 4 bases; bases outside gene matches: 13.

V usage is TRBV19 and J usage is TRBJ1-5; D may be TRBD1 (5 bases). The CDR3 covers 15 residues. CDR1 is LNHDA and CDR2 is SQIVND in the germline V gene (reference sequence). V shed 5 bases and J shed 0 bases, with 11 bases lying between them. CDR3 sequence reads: CASSLRGISNQPQHF. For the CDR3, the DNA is TGTGCCAGTAGTCTTCGGGGGATTAGCAATCAGCCCCAGCATTTT.

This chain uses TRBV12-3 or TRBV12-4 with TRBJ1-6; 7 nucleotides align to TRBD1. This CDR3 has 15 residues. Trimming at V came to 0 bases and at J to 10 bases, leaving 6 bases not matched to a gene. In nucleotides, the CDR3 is TGTGCCAGCAGTTTAGCGGGACAGCTGTTGTCACCCCTCCACTTT. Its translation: CASSLAGQLLSPLHF.

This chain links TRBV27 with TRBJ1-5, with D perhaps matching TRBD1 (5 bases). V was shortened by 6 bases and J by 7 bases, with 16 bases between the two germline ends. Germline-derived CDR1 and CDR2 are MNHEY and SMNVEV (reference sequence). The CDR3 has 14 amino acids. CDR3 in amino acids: CASSSYRNGQPQHF. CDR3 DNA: TGTGCCAGCAGCTCATACAGGAATGGGCAGCCCCAGCATTTT.

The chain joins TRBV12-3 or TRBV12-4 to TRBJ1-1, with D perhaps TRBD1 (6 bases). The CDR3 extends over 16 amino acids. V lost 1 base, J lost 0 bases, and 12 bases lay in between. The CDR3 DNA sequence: TGTGCCAGCAGTTTAGGGGGGCGGCAAATGAACACTGAAGCTTTCTTT. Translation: CASSLGGRQMNTEAFF.